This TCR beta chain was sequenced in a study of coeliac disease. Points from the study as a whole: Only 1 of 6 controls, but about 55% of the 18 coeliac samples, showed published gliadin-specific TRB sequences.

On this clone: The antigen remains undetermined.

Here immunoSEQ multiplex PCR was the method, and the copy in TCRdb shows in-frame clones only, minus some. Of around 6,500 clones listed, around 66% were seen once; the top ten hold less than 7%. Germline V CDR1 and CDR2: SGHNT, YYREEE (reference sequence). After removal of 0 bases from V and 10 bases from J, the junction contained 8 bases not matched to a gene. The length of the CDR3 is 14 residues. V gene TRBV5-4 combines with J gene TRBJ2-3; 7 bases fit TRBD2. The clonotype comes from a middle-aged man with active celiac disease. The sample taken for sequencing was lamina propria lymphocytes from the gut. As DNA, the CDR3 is TGTGCCAGCAGCTTGGATCTAGCGGAGAGGGCGCAGTATTTT. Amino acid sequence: CASSLDLAERAQYF.